This is a list of T cell receptor beta chains from one sample in a study of cytomegalovirus exposure and HLA in healthy donors. The assay was immunoSEQ multiplex PCR, and TCRdb's table has in-frame clones only and misses some. The sample consists of about 130,000 clones, around 77% of them appearing once. The source material was PBMCs. The source is a man aged 50-60 years in good health and CMV-seronegative. Each CDR3 is given with its conserved first and last residue. Each record gives: CDR3 length, clone size, J gene, V gene, D gene, CDR3 protein, CDR3 DNA. The D gene is left open where the match is weak. Size tells how often a clone was seen (once, few, many) or the class of an expanded clone, and some rows leave it out.

length: 15; size: NA; J: TRBJ2-5; V: TRBV15; D: NA; CDR3: CATRPPLVTEETQYF; DNA: TGTGCCACCAGGCCGCCACTAGTAACCGAAGAGACCCAGTACTTC
length: 15; size: NA; J: TRBJ2-2; V: TRBV9; D: NA; CDR3: CASSASGARTGELFF; DNA: TGTGCCAGCAGCGCCTCTGGGGCCCGCACCGGGGAGCTGTTTTTT
length: 16; size: NA; J: TRBJ2-1; V: TRBV7-9; D: TRBD2; CDR3: CASSAELATDLNEQFF; DNA: TGTGCCAGCAGCGCCGAACTAGCGACGGATCTCAATGAGCAGTTCTTC
length: 14; size: few; J: TRBJ2-2; V: TRBV7-3; D: NA; CDR3: CASSLYRDIGELFF; DNA: TGTGCCAGCAGCTTATACAGGGATATCGGGGAGCTGTTTTTT
length: 14; size: NA; J: TRBJ1-1; V: TRBV28; D: NA; CDR3: CASSRSILNTEAFF; DNA: TGTGCCAGCAGTCGAAGCATACTGAACACTGAAGCTTTCTTT
length: 19; size: NA; J: TRBJ2-7; V: TRBV5-4; D: TRBD2; CDR3: CASSPLRTAGGLPSYEQYF; DNA: TGTGCCAGCAGCCCCTTGCGAACAGCGGGAGGTCTACCGTCCTACGAGCAGTACTTC
length: 16; size: once; J: TRBJ2-7; V: TRBV2; D: TRBD1; CDR3: CASREDRDTWGYEQYF; DNA: TGTGCCAGCAGGGAGGACAGGGATACCTGGGGCTACGAGCAGTACTTC
length: 15; size: NA; J: TRBJ2-1; V: TRBV7-2; D: TRBD2; CDR3: CASSLRTGGLNEQFF; DNA: TGTGCCAGCAGCTTAAGGACGGGAGGGCTTAATGAGCAGTTCTTC
length: 11; size: NA; J: TRBJ2-5; V: TRBV2; D: NA; CDR3: CASTIQETQYF; DNA: TGTGCCAGCACTATACAAGAGACCCAGTACTTC
length: 15; size: NA; J: TRBJ2-1; V: TRBV6-6; D: TRBD1; CDR3: CASSARDRGGNEQFF; DNA: TGTGCCAGCAGTGCCCGGGACAGGGGAGGGAATGAGCAGTTCTTC
length: 18; size: NA; J: TRBJ2-5; V: TRBV5-1; D: NA; CDR3: CASGFSGTTQPGQETQYF; DNA: TGCGCCAGCGGTTTCTCCGGGACAACACAACCCGGCCAAGAGACCCAGTACTTC
length: 13; size: NA; J: TRBJ1-1; V: TRBV7-3; D: NA; CDR3: CASSPQGGTEAFF; DNA: TGTGCCAGCAGCCCTCAGGGAGGCACTGAAGCTTTCTTT
length: 15; size: NA; J: TRBJ2-5; V: TRBV28; D: NA; CDR3: CASSPARGGKETQYF; DNA: TGTGCCAGCAGTCCTGCCAGGGGAGGGAAAGAGACCCAGTACTTC
length: 14; size: NA; J: TRBJ1-5; V: TRBV27; D: TRBD1; CDR3: CASSPRTGHQPQHF; DNA: TGTGCCAGCAGTCCTAGGACAGGGCATCAGCCCCAGCATTTT
length: 14; size: few; J: TRBJ2-2; V: TRBV11-2; D: TRBD2; CDR3: CASSPLAGTGELFF; DNA: TGTGCCAGCAGCCCTCTAGCGGGCACCGGGGAGCTGTTTTTT
length: 13; size: NA; J: TRBJ1-2; V: TRBV19; D: TRBD1; CDR3: CASSIADRDGYTF; DNA: TGTGCCAGTAGTATAGCGGACAGGGATGGCTACACCTTC
length: 15; size: NA; J: TRBJ1-4; V: TRBV4-3; D: NA; CDR3: CASSQVRQVSEKLFF; DNA: TGCGCCAGCAGCCAAGTGCGACAGGTCAGCGAAAAACTGTTTTTT
length: 18; size: NA; J: TRBJ1-3; V: TRBV28; D: TRBD1; CDR3: CASSPAGPGGHSGNTIYF; DNA: TGTGCCAGCAGCCCTGCAGGCCCAGGGGGCCACTCTGGAAACACCATATATTTT
length: 13; size: NA; J: TRBJ2-4; V: TRBV6-1; D: NA; CDR3: CASSRMRMDIQYF; DNA: TGTGCCAGCAGTCGTATGAGAATGGACATTCAGTACTTC
length: 16; size: NA; J: TRBJ1-1; V: TRBV4-1; D: NA; CDR3: CASSQDPRQLNTEAFF; DNA: TGCGCCAGCAGCCAAGATCCACGACAGTTGAACACTGAAGCTTTCTTT
length: 16; size: NA; J: TRBJ2-1; V: TRBV27; D: TRBD2; CDR3: CASSLWREGRRYEQFF; DNA: TGTGCCAGCAGTTTATGGCGGGAGGGCCGACGGTATGAGCAGTTCTTC
length: 16; size: NA; J: TRBJ1-2; V: TRBV11-2; D: NA; CDR3: CASSLDPYSLNYGYTF; DNA: TGTGCCAGCAGCTTAGATCCCTACAGCTTGAACTATGGCTACACCTTC
length: 13; size: NA; J: TRBJ1-2; V: TRBV29-1; D: TRBD1; CDR3: CSVGGTGIGGYTF; DNA: TGCAGCGTTGGTGGGACAGGGATAGGAGGCTACACCTTC
length: 15; size: few; J: TRBJ2-7; V: TRBV25-1; D: TRBD2; CDR3: CASSDSLAGTYEQYF; DNA: TGTGCCAGCAGTGACTCCCTAGCGGGCACCTACGAGCAGTACTTC
length: 14; size: NA; J: TRBJ2-1; V: TRBV9; D: NA; CDR3: CASSVYLAGNEQFF; DNA: TGTGCCAGCAGCGTATACCTAGCCGGCAATGAGCAGTTCTTC
length: 15; size: NA; J: TRBJ1-1; V: TRBV5-5; D: NA; CDR3: CASSPLQGLNTEAFF; DNA: TGTGCCAGCAGCCCCCTACAGGGCCTGAACACTGAAGCTTTCTTT
length: 15; size: NA; J: TRBJ1-2; V: TRBV5-6; D: NA; CDR3: CASSLVGRGNYGYTF; DNA: TGTGCCAGCAGCTTGGTCGGCAGGGGAAACTATGGCTACACCTTC
length: 14; size: NA; J: TRBJ1-4; V: TRBV28; D: NA; CDR3: CASSMGAGNEKLFF; DNA: TGTGCCAGCAGCATGGGGGCAGGGAATGAAAAACTGTTTTTT
length: 15; size: NA; J: TRBJ2-5; V: TRBV4-1; D: NA; CDR3: CASSQGPGVLETQYF; DNA: TGCGCCAGCAGCCAAGGGCCAGGTGTCCTAGAGACCCAGTACTTC
length: 16; size: NA; J: TRBJ2-2; V: TRBV28; D: TRBD1; CDR3: CASRPFGTGMVGELFF; DNA: TGTGCCAGCAGACCCTTCGGGACAGGGATGGTCGGGGAGCTGTTTTTT
length: 14; size: NA; J: TRBJ1-1; V: TRBV7-2; D: NA; CDR3: CASSSGLLNTEAFF; DNA: TGTGCCAGCAGCTCGGGATTACTCAACACTGAAGCTTTCTTT
length: 13; size: few; J: TRBJ2-5; V: TRBV7-6; D: TRBD2; CDR3: CASSSLAGGSQYF; DNA: TGTGCCAGCAGCTCGCTAGCGGGAGGGTCCCAGTACTTC
length: 15; size: NA; J: TRBJ2-7; V: TRBV5-1; D: TRBD2; CDR3: CASSGRAGAPYEQYF; DNA: TGCGCCAGCAGCGGTCGAGCGGGAGCCCCCTACGAGCAGTACTTC
length: 15; size: NA; J: TRBJ2-7; V: TRBV7-8; D: NA; CDR3: CASNRRGQGSYEQYF; DNA: TGTGCCAGCAACCGGAGAGGTCAGGGGTCCTACGAGCAGTACTTC